One and the same sample provided the 3 T cell receptor beta chains below, sequenced in a study of PD-L1 blockade in urothelial cancer. Specified time point: peripheral blood 6 weeks after treatment start. TCRdb keeps only in-frame clones here, not all; method: immunoSEQ multiplex PCR. The table has roughly 120,000 clones, about 89% seen once. The sample in question was PBMCs, obtained around atezolizumab (anti-PD-L1) treatment. The receptors come from a man between 60 and 70 years old with urothelial cancer.

This clone was recorded once. The V call is TRBV5-1, the J call TRBJ2-7; 7 nucleotides align to TRBD1. The CDR3 consists of 13 residues. Germline V gives CDR1 SGHRS, CDR2 YFSETQ. J lost 2 bases, V lost 3 bases, and 2 bases had no gene match. For the CDR3, the DNA is TGCGCCAGCAGCTGGGACAGCACCTACGAGCAGTACTTC. As protein: CASSWDSTYEQYF.

The chain's CDR3 is CASSVAHQAGVTGELFF. The CDR3, as DNA: TGTGCCAGCAGCGTGGCTCACCAAGCGGGGGTGACCGGGGAGCTGTTTTTT. The chain has TRBV9 and TRBJ2-2; TRBD2 matches at 8 bases. Trimming removed 2 bases from V and 5 bases from J; junction bases left unmatched: 11. CDR1 and CDR2 (germline): SGDLS, YYNGEE. The CDR3 is made up of 17 amino acids. The full variable domain, in which reference TRBV9 and TRBJ2-2 provide the parts outside the CDR3, is DSGVTQTPKHLITATGQRVTLRCSPRSGDLSVYWYQQSLDQGLQFLIQYYNGEERAKGNILERFSAQQFPDLHSELNLSSLELGDSALYFCASSVAHQAGVTGELFFGEGSRLTVL.

The rearrangement joins TRBV4-2 to TRBJ1-2; tentative D call: TRBD1 (5 bases). Germline lookup yields CDR1 LGHNA and CDR2 YNFKEQ. Trimming shortened V by 0 bases and J by 4 bases, and 12 bases separated the two germline ends. CDR3 length: 15 residues. CDR3 sequence reads: CASSQDPQGSYGYTF. Here the CDR3 DNA reads TGTGCCAGCAGCCAAGATCCCCAGGGCAGCTATGGCTACACCTTC.